The TCR beta chain under discussion was sequenced for a study of cytomegalovirus exposure and HLA in healthy donors. Across the whole study: A prior study identified 117 million unique TCR beta sequences from about 179 million T cells.

V trimming: 1 base; J trimming: 8 bases; junction bases outside the gene matches: 10. The CDR3 contains 14 residues. Germline V gene data show CDR1 as GTSNPN and CDR2 as SVGIG (reference sequence). Amplification used 60 Vbeta primers and 13 Jbeta primers. Libraries were prepared by immunoSEQ multiplex PCR; TCRdb keeps only in-frame clonotypes and omits some of them. The sample lists under 200,000 clones, just under 80% occurring once. The sample comprised PBMCs. This receptor was obtained from a woman aged 40-49 years in good health and CMV-seropositive. This chain links TRBV30 with TRBJ1-2; 7 nucleotides match TRBD1. CDR3 loop: CAWSEGQATWGYTF. CDR3 coding DNA: TGTGCCTGGAGTGAAGGACAGGCGACTTGGGGCTACACCTTC.